What follows describes a single TCR beta chain. The data originate from a study of memory CD4+ T cells and cytomegalovirus serostatus. The overall study: Of the healthy Belgian adults, fewer than 10 were CMV seropositive and about 24 seronegative.

The data were produced by immunoSEQ multiplex PCR, yet TCRdb's version contains in-frame clones alone and is incomplete. The sample carries tens of thousands of clones, approximately 82% recorded once. Single viable CD3+CD4+CD8-CD45RO+ cells were sorted as the memory CD4+ T cells. CDR1 SGHDT and CDR2 YYEEEE come from the germline V gene. The CDR3 is made up of 14 amino acids. The V end lost 2 bases, the J end lost 3 bases, and 11 bases lay between the germline ends. This chain uses TRBV5-6 with TRBJ1-2; weak D call: TRBD1 (6 bases). This sequence originates from an adult in good health and CMV-seronegative. Sequences were obtained from memory CD4+ T cells from blood. CDR3 loop: CASSLTGSDYGYTF. The CDR3 nucleotides are TGTGCCAGCAGCTTAACAGGGTCTGACTATGGCTACACCTTC.